The 16 T cell receptor beta chains reported below all come from one sample, sequenced in a study of blood T cells in healthy people across ages. Primers used in a second PCR of roughly 7 to 11 cycles were a sample-barcoded 5' primer and a J-beta primer mix. TCRdb ran MiXCR on the 5' RACE reads and lists one entry per CDR3 protein. The sample includes roughly 800,000 distinct CDR3 sequences, 20% to 25% of them seen just once. This sample also belongs to another study, concerning T cells of mothers and their children.

The sequencing sample was made of blood. These receptors were collected from a boy aged 5 to 17 in good health.

The table lists this clonotype with a few counts. The chain is built from TRBV21-1 and TRBJ1-1; the listed D gene, TRBD1, was not tested against the DNA. TRBV21-1 constitutes a pseudogene. The CDR3 extends over 15 amino acids. The DNA for the CDR3 is TGTGCCAGCGGCGGGGGCGCTTCCTTGGACACTGAAGCTTTCTTT. Amino acids: CASGGGASLDTEAFF.

The V and J genes are TRBV6-5 and TRBJ2-5; D remains unclear. The last part of the DNA fits TRBJ2-7 better; the J call may be wrong. In germline, CDR1 is MNHEY, CDR2 SVGAGI. The CDR3 extends over 14 amino acids. The CDR3 region has the DNA TGTGCCAGCAGTGTCGCCATTGGGGTCTACGAGCAGTACTTC. Amino acid sequence: CASSVAIGVYEQYF.

This rearrangement joins TRBV2 to TRBJ2-1; D might be TRBD1 (6 bases). The CDR3 length is 14 residues. CDR1 is SNHLY and CDR2 is FYNNEI in the germline V gene. The ends were cut back, 10 bases at V and 4 bases at J, with 17 bases in the middle. CDR3 loop: CANAAGGAYNEQFF. CDR3 coding DNA: TGTGCCAACGCCGCTGGGGGCGCTTACAATGAGCAGTTCTTC.

The chain carries TRBV9 and TRBJ1-2; TRBD1 aligns across 10 bases. CDR3 length equals 14 residues. Losses at the gene ends were 3 bases for V and 8 bases for J; bases not matched to a gene: 7. Germline V lookup: CDR1 SGDLS, CDR2 YYNGEE. The DNA for the CDR3 is TGTGCCAGCAGCGGAATGACAGGGGGCTCAGGCTACACCTTC. Its protein product is CASSGMTGGSGYTF.

V is TRBV9 and J is TRBJ2-1; TRBD2 matches 8 bases. The CDR3 is 16 amino acids. Trimming removed 4 bases from V and 9 bases from J; junction bases left unmatched: 15. CDR1 SGDLS and CDR2 YYNGEE come from the germline V gene. CDR3 sequence reads: CASSPRAGLAFSEQFF. The CDR3 coding sequence is TGTGCCAGCAGCCCCCGTGCTGGACTAGCATTCTCTGAGCAGTTCTTC.

The chain is built from TRBV6-2 or TRBV6-3 and TRBJ2-5; 8 nucleotides line up with TRBD2. Near its end, the DNA agrees better with TRBJ2-1, so the J call may be wrong. This CDR3 contains 16 residues. CDR1 is MNHEY, CDR2 SVGEGT, per germline. CDR3 coding DNA: TGTGCCAGCAGTTACTCGATCAGTCTAGCGGGTAATGAGCAGTTCTTC. Amino acids: CASSYSISLAGNEQFF.

In this sample, this clonotype turned up a few times. This chain links TRBV29-1 with TRBJ2-1, with 8 nucleotides matching TRBD2. The CDR3 contains 14 residues. Trimming at V came to 8 bases and at J to 6 bases, leaving 12 bases not matched to a gene. In germline, CDR1 is SQVTM, CDR2 ANQGSEA. The CDR3 spells CSSEASGYGNEQFF. For the CDR3, the DNA is TGCAGCTCCGAGGCTAGCGGGTACGGCAATGAGCAGTTCTTC.

This clonotype showed up many times. The genes are TRBV28 and TRBJ1-1; the match to TRBD1 covers 12 bases. Germline lookup yields CDR1 MDHEN and CDR2 SYDVKM. This CDR3 has 15 residues. The V and J ends lost 8 bases and 3 bases, in that order; junction bases with no gene match: 7. DNA for the CDR3: TGTGCCAGCGGCCGGGACAGGGGGCTGTACACTGAAGCTTTCTTT. It specifies CASGRDRGLYTEAFF.

This clonotype was recorded only once. The chain has TRBV10-3 and TRBJ1-2; the D is unclear. The CDR3 has 14 amino acids. Germline V gene sequence: CDR1 ENHRY, CDR2 SYGVKD. V dropped 6 bases and J dropped 7 bases, with 18 bases sitting between them. Here the CDR3 reads CAISEEWGGLGYTF. CDR3 nucleotide sequence: TGTGCCATCAGCGAGGAGTGGGGTGGACTTGGCTACACCTTC.

A remark on this clonotype: At one end the junction does not follow the germline gene, possibly because of a read error. V and J are TRBV4-3 and TRBJ2-1; possibly TRBD1 or TRBD2 for D (5 bases each). CDR1 is LGHNA, CDR2 YSLEER, per germline. The CDR3 contains 13 residues. The CDR3: CASSQGRDNEQFF. As DNA, the CDR3 is TGTGCCAGCAGCCAGGGACGGGACAATGAGCAGTTCTTC.

The J gene is TRBJ2-6, the V gene TRBV10-1, with D maybe TRBD2 (6 bases). Germline V gene sequence: CDR1 WNHNN, CDR2 SYGVQD (reference sequence). This CDR3 has 10 amino acids. Trimming took 8 bases from V and 13 from J, leaving 9 bases between them. The DNA for the CDR3 is TGCGCCAGCCGGGGGACGGTCCTGACTTTC. This gives the protein CASRGTVLTF.

This clonotype appeared a few times. V is TRBV9 and J is TRBJ2-1; 8 nucleotides match TRBD2. Germline assignment: CDR1 SGDLS and CDR2 YYNGEE. There are 14 residues in the CDR3. V was pared by 3 bases and J by 8 bases, with 7 bases of the junction left unmatched. Written as DNA, the CDR3 is TGTGCCAGCAGCGATAGCGGGAATAGTGATGAGCAGTTCTTC. Protein product: CASSDSGNSDEQFF.

CDR3 sequence (DNA): TGTGCCAGCAGTTACCCCGGGACAGCCACAGATACGCAGTATTTT. This encodes CASSYPGTATDTQYF. The chain uses TRBV6-6 and TRBJ2-3, with 7 bases lining up with TRBD1. After removal of 2 bases from V and 2 bases from J, the junction contained 4 bases not matched to a gene. The CDR3 extends over 15 amino acids. The germline V gene has CDR1 MNHNY and CDR2 SVGAGI (reference sequence).

The chain recombines TRBV4-3 with TRBJ2-3; TRBD2 matches 13 bases. Looked up from germline, CDR1 is LGHNA and CDR2 is YSLEER. This CDR3 is 17 amino acids long. The junction had 8 bases not matched to a gene; V was cut back by 5 bases and J by 3 bases. The CDR3 nucleotides are TGCGCCAGCAGCTCACGGACTAGCGGGAGTTTGACAGATACGCAGTATTTT. Translating gives CASSSRTSGSLTDTQYF.

This clonotype was seen only once. The chain uses TRBV29-1 and TRBJ1-2, with a weak D call TRBD1 (6 bases). The V gene lost 2 bases and the J gene lost 4 bases, with 14 bases spanning the gap. The CDR3 has 14 amino acids. CDR1 SQVTM and CDR2 ANQGSEA come from the germline V gene. The CDR3 here is CSVEMPGAGYGYTF. DNA for the CDR3: TGCAGCGTTGAAATGCCGGGGGCGGGCTATGGCTACACCTTC. The full variable domain, in which reference TRBV29-1 and TRBJ1-2 provide the parts outside the CDR3, is SAVISQKPSRDICQRGTSLTIQCQVDSQVTMMFWYRQQPGQSLTLIATANQGSEATYESGFVIDKFPISRPNLTFSTLTVSNMSPEDSSIYLCSVEMPGAGYGYTFGSGTRLTVV.

The chain links TRBV10-3 to TRBJ2-1; 7 bases match TRBD2. The trim removed 0 bases at V and 0 bases at J, leaving 5 bases unmatched. The V gene's germline CDR1 is ENHRY and CDR2 SYGVKD. The length of the CDR3 is 17 residues. As DNA, the CDR3 is TGTGCCATCAGTGAGTCCATGGGGGGGAGCTCCTACAATGAGCAGTTCTTC. It encodes CAISESMGGSSYNEQFF.